This T cell receptor (beta chain) was identified in a study of beta chain features in type 1 diabetes. cDNA synthesis used the whole RNA isolate, giving expressed TCRB sequences. Libraries were prepared by immunoSEQ multiplex PCR; TCRdb keeps only in-frame clonotypes and omits some of them. The sample has around 150,000 clones, roughly 10% seen once; the top ten hold roughly 0.72%. Study-level findings and limits: Shortening of TCRB CDR3s, moderate but significant, appeared in all four CD4+ subsets of Type 1 diabetes patients. Patients with type 1 diabetes carried fewer insertions and had more deletions at their VDJ junctions.

After removal of 4 bases from V and 6 bases from J, the junction contained 11 bases not matched to a gene. Germline V gene data show CDR1 as SGHNT and CDR2 as YYREEE (reference sequence). The CDR3 has 16 amino acids. This clone was counted between two and nine times. Its antigen is unidentified. Every single donor gave one heparinised blood draw, and these averaged about 100 mL. Staining for CD45RO/CCR7/CD25/CD127/CD95/CD27 allowed sorting of CD4+ naive, central memory, regulatory and stem cell-like memory cells. This clonotype was sampled from a woman aged 25 to 45 with type 1 diabetes. The rearrangement links TRBV5-4 to TRBJ2-1, with 9 bases aligning to TRBD1. Sequenced material: central memory CD4+ T cells from blood. The CDR3 DNA follows: TGTGCCAGCAGCCAAATCGGGGACAGGGCGGGCAATGAGCAGTTCTTC. Residues: CASSQIGDRAGNEQFF.